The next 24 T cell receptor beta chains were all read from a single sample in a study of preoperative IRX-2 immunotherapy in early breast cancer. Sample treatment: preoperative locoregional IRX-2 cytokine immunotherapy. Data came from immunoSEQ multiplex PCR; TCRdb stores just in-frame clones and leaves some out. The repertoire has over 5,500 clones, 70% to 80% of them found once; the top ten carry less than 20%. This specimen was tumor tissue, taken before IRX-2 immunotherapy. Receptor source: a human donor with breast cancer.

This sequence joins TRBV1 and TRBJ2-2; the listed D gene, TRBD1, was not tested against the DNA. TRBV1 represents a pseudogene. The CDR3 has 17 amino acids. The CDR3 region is CASSHPTGGARAGELFF. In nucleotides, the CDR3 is TGCGCCAGCAGCCACCCAACAGGGGGCGCGCGGGCCGGGGAGCTGTTTTTT.

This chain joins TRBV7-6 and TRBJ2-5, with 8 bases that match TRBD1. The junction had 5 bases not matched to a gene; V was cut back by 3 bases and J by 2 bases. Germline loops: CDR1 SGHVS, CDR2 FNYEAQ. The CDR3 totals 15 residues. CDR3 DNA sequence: TGTGCCAGCAGCTTGGGACGGACAGGGCAAGAGACCCAGTACTTC. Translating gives CASSLGRTGQETQYF.

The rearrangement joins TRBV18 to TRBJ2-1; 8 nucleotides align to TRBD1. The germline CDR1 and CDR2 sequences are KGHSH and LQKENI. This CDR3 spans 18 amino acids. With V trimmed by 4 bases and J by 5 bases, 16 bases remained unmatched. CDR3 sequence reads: CASSRRGRSADYDNEQFF. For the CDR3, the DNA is TGTGCCAGCTCACGCAGGGGGCGCAGTGCGGATTACGACAATGAGCAGTTCTTC.

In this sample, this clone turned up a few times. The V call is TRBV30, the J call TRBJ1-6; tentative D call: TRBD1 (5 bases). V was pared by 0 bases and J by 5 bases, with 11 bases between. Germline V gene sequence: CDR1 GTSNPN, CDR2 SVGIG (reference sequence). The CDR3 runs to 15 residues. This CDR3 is CAWSVHPGHNSPLHF. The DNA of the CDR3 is TGTGCCTGGAGTGTACATCCAGGGCATAATTCACCCCTCCACTTT. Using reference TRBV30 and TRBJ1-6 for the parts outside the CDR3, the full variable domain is SQTIHQWPATLVQPVGSPLSLECTVEGTSNPNLYWYRQAAGRGLQLLFYSVGIGQISSEVPQNLSASRPQDRQFILSSKKLLLSDSGFYLCAWSVHPGHNSPLHFGNGTRLTVT.

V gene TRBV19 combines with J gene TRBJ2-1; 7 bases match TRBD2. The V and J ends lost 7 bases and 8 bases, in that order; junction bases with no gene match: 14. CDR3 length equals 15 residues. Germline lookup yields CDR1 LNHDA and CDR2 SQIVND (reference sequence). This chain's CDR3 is CASTSLGLGRDEQFF. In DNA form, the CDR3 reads TGTGCCAGTACCTCTCTCGGTCTTGGGAGGGATGAGCAGTTCTTC.

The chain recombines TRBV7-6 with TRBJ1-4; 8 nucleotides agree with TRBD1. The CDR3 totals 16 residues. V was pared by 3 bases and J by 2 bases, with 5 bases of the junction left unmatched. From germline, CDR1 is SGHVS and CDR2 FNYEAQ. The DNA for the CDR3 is TGTGCCAGCAGCTTCAGACAGGGGTCGACTAATGAAAAACTGTTTTTT. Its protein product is CASSFRQGSTNEKLFF.

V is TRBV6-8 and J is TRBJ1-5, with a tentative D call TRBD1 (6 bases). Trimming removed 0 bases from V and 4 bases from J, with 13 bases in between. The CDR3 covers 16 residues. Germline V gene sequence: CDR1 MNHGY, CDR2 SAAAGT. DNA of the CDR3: TGTGCCAGCAGTTACTCGAGTGGGACAAGGAATCAGCCCCAGCATTTT. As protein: CASSYSSGTRNQPQHF.

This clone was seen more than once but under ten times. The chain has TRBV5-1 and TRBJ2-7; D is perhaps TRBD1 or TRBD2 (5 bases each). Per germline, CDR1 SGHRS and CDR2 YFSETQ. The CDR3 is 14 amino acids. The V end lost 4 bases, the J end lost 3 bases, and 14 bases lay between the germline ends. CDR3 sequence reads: CASSPGTLVYEQYF. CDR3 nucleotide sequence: TGCGCCAGCAGCCCCGGGACCCTCGTCTACGAGCAGTACTTC.

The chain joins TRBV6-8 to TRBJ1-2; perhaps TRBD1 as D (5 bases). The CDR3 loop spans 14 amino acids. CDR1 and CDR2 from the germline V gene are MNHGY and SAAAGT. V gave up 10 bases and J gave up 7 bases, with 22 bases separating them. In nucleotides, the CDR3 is TGTGCCATCAAAAGCCCCAGGGCCGCGGGTGGCTACACCTTC. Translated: CAIKSPRAAGGYTF.

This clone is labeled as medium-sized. CDR3 in amino acids: CASSRKSTDLRGETQYF. The CDR3 region has the DNA TGCGCCAGCAGCCGGAAAAGTACGGACCTCCGGGGGGAGACCCAGTACTTC. This sequence joins TRBV4-1 and TRBJ2-5; maybe TRBD2 (6 bases). Germline assignment: CDR1 MGHRA and CDR2 YSYEKL. The V end lost 4 bases, the J end lost 5 bases, and 23 bases lay between the germline ends. The CDR3 extends over 17 amino acids.

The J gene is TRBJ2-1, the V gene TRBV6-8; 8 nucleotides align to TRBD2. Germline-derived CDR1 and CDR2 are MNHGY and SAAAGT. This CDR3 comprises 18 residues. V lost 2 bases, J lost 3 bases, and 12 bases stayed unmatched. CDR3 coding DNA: TGTGCCAGCAGTTACATCTCATGGGCTAGCGGGTACTACAATGAGCAGTTCTTC. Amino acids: CASSYISWASGYYNEQFF.

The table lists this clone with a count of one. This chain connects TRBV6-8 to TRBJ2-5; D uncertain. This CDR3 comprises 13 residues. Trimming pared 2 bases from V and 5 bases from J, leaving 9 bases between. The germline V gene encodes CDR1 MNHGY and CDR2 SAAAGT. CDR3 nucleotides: TGTGCCAGCAGTTACGGGGATGGGGAGACCCAGTACTTC. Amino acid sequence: CASSYGDGETQYF.

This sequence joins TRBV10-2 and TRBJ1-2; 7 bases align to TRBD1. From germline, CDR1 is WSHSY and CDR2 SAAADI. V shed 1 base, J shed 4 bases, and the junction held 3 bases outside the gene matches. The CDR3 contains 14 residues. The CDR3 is CASSELAGGYGYTF. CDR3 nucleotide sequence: TGCGCCAGCAGTGAGTTGGCAGGGGGCTATGGCTACACCTTC.

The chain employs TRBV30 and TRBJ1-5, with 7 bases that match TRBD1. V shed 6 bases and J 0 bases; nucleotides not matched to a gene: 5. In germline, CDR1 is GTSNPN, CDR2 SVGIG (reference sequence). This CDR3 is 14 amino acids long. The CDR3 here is CACGTENSNQPQHF. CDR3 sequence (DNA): TGTGCCTGCGGGACAGAGAATAGCAATCAGCCCCAGCATTTT.

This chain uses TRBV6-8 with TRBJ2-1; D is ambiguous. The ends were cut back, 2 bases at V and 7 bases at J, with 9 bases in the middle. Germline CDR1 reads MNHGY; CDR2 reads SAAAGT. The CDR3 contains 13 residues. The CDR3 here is CASSYGKGNEQFF. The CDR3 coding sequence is TGTGCCAGCAGTTACGGGAAAGGAAATGAGCAGTTCTTC.

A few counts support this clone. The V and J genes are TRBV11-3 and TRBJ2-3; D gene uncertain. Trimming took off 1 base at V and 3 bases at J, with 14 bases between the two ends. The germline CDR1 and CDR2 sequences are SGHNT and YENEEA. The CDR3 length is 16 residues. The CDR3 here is CASSLGRSIATDTQYF. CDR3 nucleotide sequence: TGTGCCAGCAGCTTAGGACGGTCTATCGCTACAGATACGCAGTATTTT.

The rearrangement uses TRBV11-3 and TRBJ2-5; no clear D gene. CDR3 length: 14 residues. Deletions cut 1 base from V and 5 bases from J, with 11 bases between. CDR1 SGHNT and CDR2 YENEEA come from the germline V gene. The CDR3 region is CASSLGSQGETQYF. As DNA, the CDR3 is TGTGCCAGCAGCTTAGGCTCTCAAGGGGAGACCCAGTACTTC.

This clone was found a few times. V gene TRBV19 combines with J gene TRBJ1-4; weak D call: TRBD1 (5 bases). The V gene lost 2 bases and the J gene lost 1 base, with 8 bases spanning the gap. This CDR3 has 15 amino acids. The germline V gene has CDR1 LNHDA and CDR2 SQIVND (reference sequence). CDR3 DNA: TGTGCCAGTAGTATAATCAGGGAAACTAATGAAAAACTGTTTTTT. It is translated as CASSIIRETNEKLFF.

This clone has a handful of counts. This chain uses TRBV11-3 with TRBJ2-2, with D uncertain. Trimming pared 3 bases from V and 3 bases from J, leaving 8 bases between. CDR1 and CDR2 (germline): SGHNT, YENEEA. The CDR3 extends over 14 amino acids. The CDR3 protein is CASSLAADTGELFF. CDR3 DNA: TGTGCCAGCAGCTTGGCAGCAGACACCGGGGAGCTGTTTTTT.

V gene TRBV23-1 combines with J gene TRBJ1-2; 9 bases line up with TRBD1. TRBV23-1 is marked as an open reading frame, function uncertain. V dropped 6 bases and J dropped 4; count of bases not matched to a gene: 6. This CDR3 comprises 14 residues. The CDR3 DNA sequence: TGCGCCAGCAGCCACGGACAGGGGATCTATGGCTACACCTTC. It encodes CASSHGQGIYGYTF.

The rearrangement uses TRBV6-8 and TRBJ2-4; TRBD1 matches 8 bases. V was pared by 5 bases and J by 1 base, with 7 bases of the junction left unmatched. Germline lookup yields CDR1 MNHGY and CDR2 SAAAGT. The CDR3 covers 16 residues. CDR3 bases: TGTGCCAGCAGTGACAGGGGAGGTTGGGCCAAAAACATTCAGTACTTC. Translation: CASSDRGGWAKNIQYF.

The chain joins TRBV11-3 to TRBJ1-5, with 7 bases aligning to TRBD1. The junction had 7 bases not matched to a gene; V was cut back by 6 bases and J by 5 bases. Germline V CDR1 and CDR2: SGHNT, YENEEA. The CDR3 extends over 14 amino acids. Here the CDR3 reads CASSYRGWDQPQHF. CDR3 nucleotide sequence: TGTGCCAGCAGTTACAGGGGATGGGATCAGCCCCAGCATTTT.

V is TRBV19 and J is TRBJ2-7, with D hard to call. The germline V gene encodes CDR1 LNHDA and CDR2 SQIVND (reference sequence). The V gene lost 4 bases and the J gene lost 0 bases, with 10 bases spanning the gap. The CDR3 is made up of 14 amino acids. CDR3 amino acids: CASSSSLSSYEQYF. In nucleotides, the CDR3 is TGTGCCAGTAGTAGTTCCCTAAGCTCCTACGAGCAGTACTTC.

The CDR3 nucleotides read TGCGCCAGCAGCATCGGGACAGGGCTCGGGGCCTCACCCCTCCACTTT. This codes for CASSIGTGLGASPLHF. The chain couples TRBV5-1 to TRBJ1-6, with 9 bases matching TRBD1. The CDR3 sequence is 16 residues long. Trimming removed 4 bases from V and 10 bases from J; junction bases left unmatched: 12. The germline gives CDR1 SGHRS, CDR2 YFSETQ.